A selection of T cell receptor beta chains follows, all from one sample in a study of blood T cell repertoires in COVID-19. Sequencing used immunoSEQ multiplex PCR; TCRdb keeps in-frame clones, though not all of them. Seen here are 150,000 to 200,000 clones, 84% observed once, and the top ten hold about 3.3%. Sequenced material: PBMCs or T cells enriched from blood (not recorded which). These receptor sequences come from a woman aged 30 to 39 who had been exposed to COVID-19. Each CDR3 is given with its conserved first and last residue. A D gene is named only where the DNA matches it firmly. Clone size is not always given. Where it is, it says once, few, many or a class for expanded clones.

TGTGCCAGCGATCTCGGAGAGACCCAGTACTTC | CASDLGETQYF | TRBV21-1 | - | TRBJ2-5 | -
TGTGCCAGCAGTTACTATGGCAGGGGGGAGACCCAGTACTTC | CASSYYGRGETQYF | TRBV6-5 | - | TRBJ2-5 | TRBD1
TGTGCCAGCAGTACATCCCCCCTTAACTATGGCTACACCTTC | CASSTSPLNYGYTF | TRBV27 | - | TRBJ1-2 | -
TGCGCCAGCAGCTTGGCAGGACAGGGGGCAACTAATGAAAAACTGTTTTTT | CASSLAGQGATNEKLFF | TRBV5-1 | once | TRBJ1-4 | TRBD1
TGCGCCAGCAGTTTAGACACAGGGTTCAGTGGCTACACCTTC | CASSLDTGFSGYTF | TRBV5-1 | - | TRBJ1-2 | -
TGTGCAAGTCGCTTAGAGTCGACAGGGTGGGGGAATACGCAGTATTTT | CASRLESTGWGNTQYF | TRBV12-2 | few | TRBJ2-3 | -
TGTGCCAGCAGTGGCAGGGTGAACACTGAAGCTTTCTTT | CASSGRVNTEAFF | TRBV2 | - | TRBJ1-1 | -
TGTGCCAGCAGCTGGGACACCCAATATGGGGGGGAGCTGTTTTTT | CASSWDTQYGGELFF | TRBV5-5 | - | TRBJ2-2 | -
TGCGCCAGCACCTGGGGAGGGATAAAAGAGACCCAGTACTTC | CASTWGGIKETQYF | TRBV10-1 | few | TRBJ2-5 | TRBD2
TGTGCCACCAGTGAGTCCGGGGGACGGCAGTTGGGCAATGAGCAGTTCTTC | CATSESGGRQLGNEQFF | TRBV24-1 | - | TRBJ2-1 | -
TGTGCCATCAGTGAGTCGATAGCGAGCTCCTACAATGAGCAGTTCTTC | CAISESIASSYNEQFF | TRBV10-3 | - | TRBJ2-1 | -
TGTGCCAGCAGCTTCCGACTAGCACCCTTGAATGAGACCCAGTACTTC | CASSFRLAPLNETQYF | TRBV7-7 | once | TRBJ2-5 | TRBD2
TGTGCCAGCAGTTATGGGGCAGGGCTCGGAGGCTACACCTTC | CASSYGAGLGGYTF | TRBV6-5 | - | TRBJ1-2 | -